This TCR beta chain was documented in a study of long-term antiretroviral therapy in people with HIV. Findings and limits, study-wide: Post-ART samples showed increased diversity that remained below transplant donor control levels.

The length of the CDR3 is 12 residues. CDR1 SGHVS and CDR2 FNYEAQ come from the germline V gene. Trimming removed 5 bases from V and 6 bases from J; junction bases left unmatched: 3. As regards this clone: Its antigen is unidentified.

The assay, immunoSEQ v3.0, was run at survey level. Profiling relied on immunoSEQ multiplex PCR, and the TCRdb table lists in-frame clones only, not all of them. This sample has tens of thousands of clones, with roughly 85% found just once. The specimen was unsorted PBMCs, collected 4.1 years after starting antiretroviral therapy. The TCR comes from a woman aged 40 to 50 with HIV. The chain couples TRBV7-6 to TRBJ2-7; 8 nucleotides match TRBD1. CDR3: CASSPTGGEQYF. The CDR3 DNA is TGTGCCAGCAGCCCTACAGGGGGCGAGCAGTACTTC.